The rows below give T cell receptor beta chains drawn from one sample of a study of T cells in Graves' hyperthyroidism and ophthalmopathy. TCRdb ran MiXCR on the multiplex PCR reads and lists one entry per CDR3 protein. This sample carries approximately 260,000 distinct CDR3 sequences, about 16% of them seen once, and the ten largest clones take 30% to 35%. Sequencing was carried out using blood. Receptors originate from a woman between 45 and 60 years old with Graves' hyperthyroidism that later progressed to Graves' ophthalmopathy. Each CDR3 is given with its conserved first and last residue. D genes are given only for firm matches. Size tells how often a clone was seen (once, few, many) or the class of an expanded clone, and some rows leave it out.

size | J | length | V | D | DNA | CDR3
few | TRBJ2-7 | 15 | TRBV4-1 | TRBD2 | TGCGCCAGCAGCCTATTCGGACTAGCGGGCTACGAGCAGTACTTC | CASSLFGLAGYEQYF
few | TRBJ1-4 | 14 | TRBV15 | . | TGTGCCACCAGCAGAGAAGCAACTAATGAAAAACTGTTTTTT | CATSREATNEKLFF
many | TRBJ2-5 | 18 | TRBV6-6 | . | TGTGCCAGCAGTTACGGGGCTCCCGGCCCCCTAAGACAAGAGACCCAGTACTTC | CASSYGAPGPLRQETQYF
many | TRBJ1-2 | 14 | TRBV12-3/TRBV12-4 | . | TGTGCCAGCAGTTTAAGGGAGTCGGGCTATGGCTACACCTTC | CASSLRESGYGYTF
many | TRBJ1-2 | 12 | TRBV28 | . | TGTGCCAGCAGTTTGCCCGTCTATGGCTACACCTTC | CASSLPVYGYTF
many | TRBJ1-4 | 14 | TRBV2 | . | TGTGCCAGCAGTGAAGGGGGCTCGCTTGAAAAACTGTTTTTT | CASSEGGSLEKLFF
many | TRBJ1-5 | 13 | TRBV27 | . | TGTGCCAGCAGTGTGTCTGACAATCAGCCCCAGCATTTT | CASSVSDNQPQHF
many | TRBJ2-3 | 14 | TRBV5-1 | . | TGCGCCAGCAGCTTGGGGACTAACACAGATACGCAGTATTTT | CASSLGTNTDTQYF
many | TRBJ2-3 | 15 | TRBV5-1 | . | TGCGCCAGCAGCCAGCCGCGGGCCTCTACAGATACGCAGTATTTT | CASSQPRASTDTQYF
many | TRBJ1-5 | 15 | TRBV30 | . | TGTGCCTGTACGTCAGGGTCAGGGAGCAATCAGCCCCAGCATTTT | CACTSGSGSNQPQHF
few | TRBJ2-2 | 15 | TRBV6-1 | TRBD1 | TGTGCCAGCAGACGCGAGGACAGGGTCCACGGGGAGCTGTTTTTT | CASRREDRVHGELFF
many | TRBJ1-1 | 16 | TRBV27 | . | TGTGCCAGCAGTTTATTCCCGGGCTCCATGAACACTGAAGCTTTCTTT | CASSLFPGSMNTEAFF
many | TRBJ2-5 | 14 | TRBV19 | . | TGTGCCAGTAGTATGGCACGGCGGCAAGAGACCCAGTACTTC | CASSMARRQETQYF
many | TRBJ2-3 | 15 | TRBV3-1 | . | TGTGCCAGCAGCCAAGACGGCGGGAACACAGATACGCAGTATTTT | CASSQDGGNTDTQYF
few | TRBJ1-1 | 16 | TRBV10-3 | . | TGTGCCATCAGTGAGCCCCGGTGGCCCATAAACACTGAAGCTTTCTTT | CAISEPRWPINTEAFF
many | TRBJ2-5 | 10 | TRBV30 | . | TGTGCCTGGAGGGGGGCAACCCAGTACTTC | CAWRGATQYF
many | TRBJ2-5 | 13 | TRBV2 | TRBD2 | TGTGCCAGCAGGGGGGAGGGCCCAGAGACCCAGTACTTC | CASRGEGPETQYF
. | TRBJ1-2 | 15 | TRBV5-1 | TRBD1 | TGCGCCAGCAGCACCGAAGCCGGGACAGGCAATGGCTACACCTTC | CASSTEAGTGNGYTF
many | TRBJ1-1 | 12 | TRBV29-1 | . | TGCAGCGCCCAAGGGTGGAACACTGAAGCTTTCTTT | CSAQGWNTEAFF
. | TRBJ2-5 | 14 | TRBV5-1 | TRBD1 | TGCGCCAGCAGTTCCGGGACAGTACAAGAGACCCAGTACTTC | CASSSGTVQETQYF
. | TRBJ1-2 | 13 | TRBV20-1 | . | TGCAGTGCCGTCAAGGGGGGAAACTATGGCTACACCTTC | CSAVKGGNYGYTF
many | TRBJ1-4 | 13 | TRBV12-3/TRBV12-4 | . | TGTGCCAGCAGTTTAGACACGAATGAAAAACTGTTTTTT | CASSLDTNEKLFF
. | TRBJ1-6 | 14 | TRBV4-1 | . | TGCGCCAGCGGTTCGGGGGCGAATAATTCACCCCTCCACTTT | CASGSGANNSPLHF
many | TRBJ2-3 | 15 | TRBV3-1 | TRBD2 | TGTGCCAGCAGCCTGACTAGCGGGGCCACAGATACGCAGTATTTT | CASSLTSGATDTQYF
many | TRBJ1-5 | 13 | TRBV30 | TRBD1 | TGTGCCTGGAGTGCGACAGGGGGTCAGCCCCAGCATTTT | CAWSATGGQPQHF
. | TRBJ1-1 | 14 | TRBV6-2/TRBV6-3 | TRBD1 | TGTGCCAGCAGGAACGGACAGGGGGTGTTTGGAGCTTTCTTT | CASRNGQGVFGAFF
many | TRBJ2-7 | 15 | TRBV5-1 | TRBD1 | TGCGCCAGCAGCGGCAACAGGGGGCATGGGTACGAGCAGTACTTC | CASSGNRGHGYEQYF
. | TRBJ2-7 | 17 | TRBV6-6 | . | TGTGCCAGCAGTTACTCGGTGGGGGGGCCCAACTCCTACGAGCAGTACTTC | CASSYSVGGPNSYEQYF
many | TRBJ2-6 | 20 | TRBV7-9 | . | TGTGCCAGCAGCTCCCTTAGGACGGACAGCACAATCCCTGGGGCCAACGTCCTGACTTTC | CASSSLRTDSTIPGANVLTF
. | TRBJ2-7 | 14 | TRBV2 | TRBD1 | TGTGCCAGCAGACCGCGGACAGGGGCCCACGAGCAGTACTTC | CASRPRTGAHEQYF
. | TRBJ2-4 | 16 | TRBV4-1 | . | TGCGCCAGCAGCCAAGATCCGGGGCTAGCCAAAAACATTCAGTACTTC | CASSQDPGLAKNIQYF
. | TRBJ2-7 | 11 | TRBV10-2 | . | TGCGCCAGCAGTGAATACAACGAGCAGTACTTC | CASSEYNEQYF
many | TRBJ2-3 | 15 | TRBV12-3/TRBV12-4 | TRBD2 | TGTGCCAGCAGCGGACTAGCGGACCAGGGAGATACGCAGTATTTT | CASSGLADQGDTQYF
many | TRBJ2-7 | 14 | TRBV18 | . | TGTGCCAGCTCACCACCAGTGAGGCGAACCGAGCAGTACTTC | CASSPPVRRTEQYF
. | TRBJ1-2 | 21 | TRBV11-2 | . | . | CASSLEGSLDAYFGPAGGYTF
many | TRBJ2-3 | 15 | TRBV27 | . | TGTGCCAGCACTGGGGGCAGTGTCGGCACAGATACGCAGTATTTT | CASTGGSVGTDTQYF
few | TRBJ2-5 | 16 | TRBV4-1 | . | TGCGCCAGCAGCCAAGATTCGGGGACGGGTGGAGAGACCCAGTACTTC | CASSQDSGTGGETQYF
once | TRBJ1-5 | 15 | TRBV20-1 | TRBD1 | TGCAGTGCTGCGACAGGGGCCCACGGGGATCAGCCCCAGCATTTT | CSAATGAHGDQPQHF
. | TRBJ2-1 | 13 | TRBV28 | TRBD2 | TGTGCCAGCAGGTCTAGCGGGAGCAGTGAGCAGTTCTTC | CASRSSGSSEQFF
. | TRBJ2-1 | 12 | TRBV20-1 | TRBD2 | TGCAGTGTACCCGGGACTACGCATGAGCAGTTCTTC | CSVPGTTHEQFF
few | TRBJ2-1 | 15 | TRBV6-4 | . | TGTGCCAGCAGTGAACAGGAGAACCTCTACAATGAGCAGTTCTTC | CASSEQENLYNEQFF
many | TRBJ2-7 | 18 | TRBV20-1 | TRBD1 | TGCAGTGCTAGAGATGACGGACAGGGGCCGGAACATAGGTACGAGCAGTACTTC | CSARDDGQGPEHRYEQYF
many | TRBJ2-1 | 16 | TRBV20-1 | TRBD2 | TGCAGTGCTACCCACTCGGGACTAGCGGCCTACAATGAGCAGTTCTTC | CSATHSGLAAYNEQFF
many | TRBJ1-1 | 15 | TRBV24-1 | TRBD1 | TGTGCCACCAGTGACCCCACAGGGGGAAACACTGAAGCTTTCTTT | CATSDPTGGNTEAFF